Below, 21 T cell receptor beta chains from the same sample are listed, as sequenced in a study of T cells in localized non-small cell lung cancer. Some clones are missing from TCRdb's copy, which holds only in-frame ones; the method was immunoSEQ multiplex PCR. The sample contains 45,000 to 60,000 clones, around 87% of which appear only once. Sequencing used PBMCs, obtained before any cancer treatment. The receptor source for this set is a man between 40 and 69 years old with stage II lung adenocarcinoma.

The chain recombines TRBV4-1 with TRBJ2-7; possible D gene TRBD1, 7 bases. Germline V CDR1 and CDR2: MGHRA, YSYEKL. The length of the CDR3 is 15 residues. Trimming took off 1 base at V and 0 bases at J, with 10 bases between the two ends. The CDR3 is CASSQGQGGSYEQYV. CDR3 DNA sequence: TGCGCCAGCAGCCAAGGACAGGGAGGCTCCTACGAGCAGTACGTC.

This chain uses TRBV5-4 with TRBJ2-1, with TRBD2 matching 10 bases. The V and J ends lost 4 bases and 3 bases, in that order; junction bases with no gene match: 4. CDR1 and CDR2 (germline): SGHNT, YYREEE (reference sequence). CDR3 length equals 15 residues. Here the CDR3 DNA reads TGTGCCAGCAGCCATGCTAGCGGGGGCTACAATGAGCAGTTCTTC. Encoded protein: CASSHASGGYNEQFF.

The rearrangement links TRBV2 to TRBJ2-5; D gene ambiguous. Trimming took off 6 bases at V and 5 bases at J, with 16 bases between the two ends. The CDR3 extends over 14 amino acids. Germline CDR1 is SNHLY and CDR2 is FYNNEI. In DNA form, the CDR3 reads TGTGCCAGCAGCCCTGGTGCGGAGACGGAGACCCAGTACTTC. Its protein product is CASSPGAETETQYF.

The genes are TRBV5-6 and TRBJ2-2, with D perhaps TRBD2 (5 bases). V lost 4 bases, J lost 1 base, and 17 bases lay in between. This CDR3 has 17 amino acids. In germline, CDR1 is SGHDT, CDR2 YYEEEE. The CDR3 region has the DNA TGTGCCAGCAGCCCGTCATCGGGGATCTTGAACACCGGGGAGCTGTTTTTT. It translates to CASSPSSGILNTGELFF.

The V call is TRBV6-1, the J call TRBJ2-2; TRBD1 agrees at 10 bases. V trimming: 6 bases; J trimming: 7 bases; junction bases outside the gene matches: 5. The CDR3 totals 14 residues. CDR1 is MNHNS, CDR2 SASEGT, per germline. The chain's CDR3 is CASRMTGGNGELFF. DNA of the CDR3: TGTGCCAGCAGGATGACAGGGGGCAACGGGGAGCTGTTTTTT.

The CDR3 bases are TGTGCCAGCAGCTACCTCTCTGGAAACACCATATATTTT. It encodes CASSYLSGNTIYF. The J gene is TRBJ1-3, the V gene TRBV5-8; D is unclear. The CDR3 consists of 13 residues. The ends were cut back, 3 bases at V and 0 bases at J, with 4 bases in the middle. Germline CDR1 SGHTS, CDR2 YDEGEE.

The rearrangement links TRBV7-6 to TRBJ2-3; TRBD1 might be the D (6 bases). V was trimmed by 1 base and J by 4 bases, leaving 9 bases between them. There are 14 residues in the CDR3. Per germline, CDR1 SGHVS and CDR2 FNYEAQ. The CDR3 DNA reads as TGTGCCAGCAGCTTAGAGCCAGGGGCAGATACGCAGTATTTT. As protein: CASSLEPGADTQYF.

This rearrangement joins TRBV19 to TRBJ1-5; the D gene is possibly TRBD1 (5 bases). The CDR3 totals 13 residues. The germline CDR1 and CDR2 sequences are LNHDA and SQIVND (reference sequence). V was shortened by 3 bases and J by 6 bases, with 9 bases between the two germline ends. The CDR3 spells CASSIGGSQPQHF. The CDR3 DNA is TGTGCCAGTAGTATCGGGGGGAGTCAGCCCCAGCATTTT.

The gene calls are TRBV9 and TRBJ1-1; D is uncertain. Trimming removed 4 bases from V and 1 base from J, with 11 bases in between. The CDR3 is 14 amino acids. Germline V gene lookup returns CDR1 SGDLS and CDR2 YYNGEE. CDR3 in DNA: TGTGCCAGCAGCCCCCGGCCCTCGAACACTGAAGCTTTCTTT. This codes for CASSPRPSNTEAFF.

The chain uses TRBV6-1 and TRBJ2-7; TRBD2 matches at 9 bases. CDR1 and CDR2 (germline): MNHNS, SASEGT. With 4 bases clipped from V and 3 bases from J, the junction kept 4 bases outside the gene matches. The CDR3 consists of 14 residues. The CDR3 nucleotides read TGTGCCAGCAGTGTGGCTAGCGGGGACTACGAGCAGTACGTC. This translates into CASSVASGDYEQYV.

This CDR3 reads CASSEARVGFASFLQRGYTF. DNA for the CDR3: TGTGCCAGCAGTGAAGCGCGGGTGGGGTTTGCTTCCTTTCTTCAAAGGGGCTACACCTTC. This chain joins TRBV6-1 and TRBJ1-2, with D unclear. The CDR3 has 20 amino acids. Trimming removed 0 bases at V and 8 bases at J, with 31 bases between. Per the germline V gene, CDR1 is MNHNS and CDR2 is SASEGT.

V usage is TRBV2 and J usage is TRBJ1-4, with D possibly matching TRBD1 (6 bases). Germline-derived CDR1 and CDR2 are SNHLY and FYNNEI. The CDR3 length is 16 residues. With 0 bases removed from V and 5 bases from J, the gap between germline ends came to 13 bases. Here the CDR3 reads CASSEALRGPNEKLFF. Here the CDR3 DNA reads TGTGCCAGCAGTGAAGCGCTTCGGGGGCCAAATGAAAAACTGTTTTTT.

The chain couples TRBV18 to TRBJ1-4, with D possibly being TRBD1 (5 bases). V shed 2 bases and J shed 11 bases, with 21 bases lying between them. Germline V lookup: CDR1 KGHSH, CDR2 LQKENI. The CDR3 spans 16 residues. CDR3 loop: CASSPGETALGGKLFF. CDR3 DNA sequence: TGTGCCAGCTCACCAGGAGAGACAGCGCTTGGTGGGAAACTGTTTTTT.

The rearrangement joins TRBV5-5 to TRBJ2-7; no reliable D call. With 0 bases removed from V and 3 bases from J, the gap between germline ends came to 13 bases. The V gene's germline CDR1 is SGHKS and CDR2 YYEKEE (reference sequence). The length of the CDR3 is 15 residues. CDR3 nucleotides: TGTGCCAGCAGCTTGGTTGAAAGTAGACTCTACGAGCAGTACGTC. It specifies CASSLVESRLYEQYV.

This chain uses TRBV27 with TRBJ1-1; D is undetermined. The CDR3 is 10 amino acids. Germline V gene sequence: CDR1 MNHEY, CDR2 SMNVEV (reference sequence). V was shortened by 5 bases and J by 11 bases, with 9 bases between the two germline ends. CDR3 sequence reads: CASSAVSAFF. CDR3 bases: TGTGCCAGCAGTGCGGTATCTGCTTTCTTT.

V is TRBV27 and J is TRBJ2-3, with TRBD2 matching 7 bases. Per the germline V gene, CDR1 is MNHEY and CDR2 is SMNVEV (reference sequence). The CDR3 extends over 16 amino acids. V was pared by 3 bases and J by 0 bases, with 6 bases of the junction left unmatched. The CDR3 loop reads CASSLGGIGSTDTQYF. As DNA, the CDR3 is TGTGCCAGCAGTTTGGGGGGGATTGGGAGCACAGATACGCAGTATTTT.

The chain combines TRBV6-1 with TRBJ1-1; TRBD1 matches at 7 bases. The CDR3 is made up of 15 amino acids. Germline V gene data show CDR1 as MNHNS and CDR2 as SASEGT. V lost 2 bases and J lost 3; bases outside the gene matches: 6. CDR3 loop: CASSERVRGDTEAFF. Written as DNA, the CDR3 is TGTGCCAGCAGTGAAAGAGTCAGGGGGGACACTGAAGCTTTCTTT.

The genes are TRBV9 and TRBJ2-3, with TRBD1 matching 7 bases. The length of the CDR3 is 15 residues. Trimming removed 3 bases from V and 2 bases from J; junction bases left unmatched: 6. Germline V gene lookup returns CDR1 SGDLS and CDR2 YYNGEE. CDR3 amino acids: CASSARDSHTDTQYF. DNA for the CDR3: TGTGCCAGCAGCGCCCGGGACAGTCACACAGATACGCAGTATTTT.

The rearrangement joins TRBV7-2 to TRBJ1-5, with TRBD1 matching over 8 bases. Germline-derived CDR1 and CDR2 are SGHTA and FQGNSA. The V segment lost 5 bases and the J segment 1 base; nucleotides outside the gene matches: 4. The CDR3 loop spans 15 amino acids. The CDR3 sequence is CASSPGGASNQPQHF. CDR3 DNA: TGTGCCAGCAGCCCAGGGGGCGCGAGCAATCAGCCCCAGCATTTT. Together with reference TRBV7-2 and TRBJ1-5, the CDR3 gives the full variable domain: GAGVSQSPSNKVTEKGKDVELRCDPISGHTALYWYRQSLGQGLEFLIYFQGNSAPDKSGLPSDRFSAERTGGSVSTLTIQRTQQEDSAVYLCASSPGGASNQPQHFGDGTRLSIL.

The rearrangement uses TRBV6-1 and TRBJ1-2, with 8 bases aligning to TRBD1. V dropped 1 base and J dropped 4; count of bases not matched to a gene: 5. CDR1 and CDR2 (germline): MNHNS, SASEGT. The CDR3 has 15 amino acids. The CDR3 bases are TGTGCCAGCAGTGAAGGGGCAGGGGGCGTCTATGGCTACACCTTC. Translation: CASSEGAGGVYGYTF.

The chain recombines TRBV5-4 with TRBJ1-2, with 8 positions matching TRBD1. V trimming: 0 bases; J trimming: 3 bases; junction bases outside the gene matches: 1. CDR1 is SGHNT, CDR2 YYREEE, per germline (reference sequence). This CDR3 contains 14 residues. CDR3 nucleotide sequence: TGTGCCAGCAGCTTGGACAGGGGGTACTATGGCTACACCTTC. Its protein is CASSLDRGYYGYTF.